A selection of T cell receptor beta chains follows, all from one sample in a study of cytomegalovirus exposure and HLA in healthy donors. Only in-frame clones appear in the TCRdb table, and some are missing; sequencing was by immunoSEQ multiplex PCR. Of tens of thousands of clones listed, roughly 80% were seen once; the top ten hold 6% to 8%. The sequencing sample was made of PBMCs. Every receptor here comes from a woman between 50 and 59 years old in good health and CMV-seropositive. The CDR3 runs from the conserved cysteine through the conserved F or W. D genes are given only for firm matches. Clone size is stated in some rows and not others, as once, few, many or a class when expanded.

J	size	V	D	CDR3	DNA
TRBJ1-4	.	TRBV19	TRBD1	CASRIDPGQGRNEKLFF	TGTGCCAGTAGAATCGATCCGGGACAGGGGAGGAATGAAAAACTGTTTTTT
TRBJ2-5	.	TRBV4-2	TRBD2	CASSQGLAGGFETQYF	TGTGCCAGCAGCCAAGGTCTAGCGGGAGGGTTTGAGACCCAGTACTTC
TRBJ2-3	once	TRBV7-3	TRBD1	CASSKGAADTQYF	TGTGCCAGCAGCAAGGGGGCGGCAGATACGCAGTATTTT
TRBJ1-1	.	TRBV7-9	TRBD1	CASSLGARGQGNTEAFF	TGTGCCAGCAGCTTAGGAGCCCGGGGACAGGGGAACACTGAAGCTTTCTTT
TRBJ1-1	.	TRBV7-8	.	CASSYREGFTEAFF	TGTGCCAGCAGTTACAGGGAGGGGTTCACTGAAGCTTTCTTT
TRBJ1-2	.	TRBV5-1	TRBD1	CASSKGTGGYYGYTF	TGCGCCAGCAGCAAAGGGACAGGGGGATATTATGGCTACACCTTC
TRBJ2-7	.	TRBV7-2	.	CASSLELPYEQYF	TGTGCCAGCAGCTTAGAGCTACCCTACGAGCAGTACTTC
TRBJ2-5	.	TRBV18	.	CASSPPIVQETQYF	TGTGCCAGCTCACCACCAATCGTGCAAGAGACCCAGTACTTC
TRBJ2-7	.	TRBV12-5	.	CASGLGQGGEQYF	TGTGCTAGTGGTTTGGGACAGGGAGGTGAGCAGTACTTC
TRBJ1-1	once	TRBV21-1	.	CASRGVSTGFTEAFF	TGTGCCAGCAGAGGGGTCTCGACAGGGTTCACTGAAGCTTTCTTT
TRBJ2-3	.	TRBV6-4	.	CASSSTGGPDTQYF	TGTGCCAGCAGTTCGACCGGGGGGCCAGATACGCAGTATTTT
TRBJ2-5	.	TRBV5-1	TRBD2	CASSPGLALEETQYF	TGCGCCAGCAGCCCGGGACTAGCGCTCGAAGAGACCCAGTACTTC
TRBJ2-7	.	TRBV11-2	.	CASSMEYEQYF	TGTGCCAGCAGCATGGAGTACGAGCAGTACTTC
TRBJ1-2	.	TRBV28	.	CASSLFPGSGYGYTF	TGTGCCAGCAGTTTATTTCCGGGGTCGGGCTATGGCTACACCTTC
TRBJ2-7	few	TRBV18	.	CASSLQFSEQYF	TGTGCCAGCTCACTTCAGTTTTCCGAGCAGTACTTC
TRBJ1-4	.	TRBV4-1	TRBD1	CASSQAEDRGNEKLFF	TGCGCCAGCAGCCAAGCGGAGGACAGGGGAAATGAAAAACTGTTTTTT
TRBJ2-2	.	TRBV29-1	.	CSAGANTGELFF	TGCAGCGCCGGGGCGAACACCGGGGAGCTGTTTTTT
TRBJ2-7	.	TRBV19	.	CAELSPDYKYEQYF	TGTGCTGAACTCTCCCCGGACTACAAATACGAGCAGTACTTC
TRBJ2-5	.	TRBV30	.	CAWSRDLRGETQYF	TGTGCCTGGAGTAGGGACTTAAGGGGAGAGACCCAGTACTTC
TRBJ2-5	many	TRBV28	TRBD2	CGSSGSRVQTQYF	TGTGGCTCTAGCGGGAGTCGGGTGCAGACCCAGTACTTC
TRBJ1-2	once	TRBV30	.	CACPGRTF	TGTGCCTGCCCCGGGAGGACCTTC
TRBJ2-6	.	TRBV7-9	.	CASSKLGSGANVLTF	TGTGCCAGCAGCAAACTCGGCTCTGGGGCCAACGTCCTGACTTTC
TRBJ2-5	.	TRBV7-8	TRBD2	CASSLLWTSGPGTQYF	TGTGCCAGCAGCTTACTTTGGACTAGCGGTCCGGGGACCCAGTACTTC
TRBJ1-4	.	TRBV5-1	TRBD1	CASRGQALGNEKLFF	TGCGCCAGCAGGGGACAGGCGTTGGGTAATGAAAAACTGTTTTTT
TRBJ2-7	few	TRBV7-9	TRBD1	CASSRISGQGGEQYF	TGTGCCAGCAGCCGGATATCCGGACAGGGGGGCGAGCAGTACTTC
TRBJ1-5	once	TRBV4-1	TRBD1	CASSQDRGLQPQHF	TGCGCCAGCAGCCAAGACAGGGGGCTTCAGCCCCAGCATTTT
TRBJ2-7	once	TRBV5-4	.	CASSLPTGSLEQYF	TGTGCCAGCAGCTTGCCTACAGGGAGCCTCGAGCAGTACTTC
TRBJ2-5	.	TRBV27	.	CASRTGLSLKETQYF	TGTGCCAGCAGGACAGGACTGAGCCTGAAAGAGACCCAGTACTTC
TRBJ2-3	.	TRBV27	.	CASSSYPTDTQYF	TGTGCCAGCAGTTCCTACCCCACAGATACGCAGTATTTT
TRBJ2-7	.	TRBV6-1	.	CASNWSGPYYEQYF	TGTGCCAGCAATTGGAGCGGGCCTTACTACGAGCAGTACTTC
TRBJ2-3	.	TRBV29-1	TRBD2	CSVASGSYTDTQYF	TGCAGCGTAGCTAGCGGGAGTTACACAGATACGCAGTATTTT
TRBJ1-1	few	TRBV9	.	CASSVGSRETEAFF	TGTGCCAGCAGCGTAGGCTCACGGGAAACTGAAGCTTTCTTT
TRBJ1-1	.	TRBV29-1	.	CSGDRRSTEAFF	TGCAGCGGAGACAGGCGGTCTACTGAAGCTTTCTTT
TRBJ2-7	.	TRBV2	TRBD2	CASGGGTYEQYF	TGTGCCAGCGGGGGGGGGACCTACGAGCAGTACTTC
TRBJ1-5	.	TRBV7-6	TRBD1	CASSLDRGLDQPQHF	TGTGCCAGCAGCTTAGACAGGGGGCTTGATCAGCCCCAGCATTTT